This T cell receptor (beta chain) emerged from a study of Ad26.COV2.S vaccination and SARS-CoV-2 variants. The study's findings and limits: Once vaccination had occurred, spike-specific CD8+ and CD4+ T cell responses reportedly showed substantial breadth.

Concerning this clone itself: As yet, its antigen is unknown.

The CDR3 runs to 14 residues. Germline CDR1 reads SGHVS; CDR2 reads FQNEAQ. Trimming removed 2 bases from V and 0 bases from J, with 7 bases in between. As to treatment: 15 to 20 received Ad26.COV2.S at low or high dose, single or two shots; 5 received placebo; per-sample allocation not given. Vaccine and placebo recipients were sampled on day 63 after the first injection. Sequenced by immunoSEQ multiplex PCR; TCRdb stores in-frame clones only, minus some. This sample has some 410,000 clones, with about 90% found just once. This specimen was peripheral blood, taken in a trial of Ad26.COV2.S vaccine versus placebo. The V call is TRBV7-8, the J call TRBJ1-2; no firm D call. The sequence was collected from a person between 18 and 59 years old who received the Ad26.COV2.S COVID-19 vaccine or a placebo. The CDR3 sequence is CASSLFGANYGYTF. DNA of the CDR3: TGTGCCAGCAGCTTATTTGGGGCTAACTATGGCTACACCTTC.